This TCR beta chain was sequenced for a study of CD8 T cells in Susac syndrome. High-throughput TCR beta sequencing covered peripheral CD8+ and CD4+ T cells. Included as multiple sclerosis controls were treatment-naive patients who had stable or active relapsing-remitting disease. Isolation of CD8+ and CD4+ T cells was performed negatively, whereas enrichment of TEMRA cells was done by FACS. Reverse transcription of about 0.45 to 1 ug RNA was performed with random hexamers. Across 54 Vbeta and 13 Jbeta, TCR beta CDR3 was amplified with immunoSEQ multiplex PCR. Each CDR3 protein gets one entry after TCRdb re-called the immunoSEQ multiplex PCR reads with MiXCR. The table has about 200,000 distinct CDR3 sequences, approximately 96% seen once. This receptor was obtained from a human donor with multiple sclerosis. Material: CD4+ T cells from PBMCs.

CDR3 bases: TGTGCCTGGAGTGCCGAGAGCAATCAGCCCCAGCATTTT. This translates into CAWSAESNQPQHF. The chain has TRBV30 and TRBJ1-5, with D hard to call. Germline V lookup: CDR1 GTSNPN, CDR2 SVGIG (reference sequence). This CDR3 comprises 13 residues. Trimming stripped 1 base from V and 1 base from J, with 5 bases between.